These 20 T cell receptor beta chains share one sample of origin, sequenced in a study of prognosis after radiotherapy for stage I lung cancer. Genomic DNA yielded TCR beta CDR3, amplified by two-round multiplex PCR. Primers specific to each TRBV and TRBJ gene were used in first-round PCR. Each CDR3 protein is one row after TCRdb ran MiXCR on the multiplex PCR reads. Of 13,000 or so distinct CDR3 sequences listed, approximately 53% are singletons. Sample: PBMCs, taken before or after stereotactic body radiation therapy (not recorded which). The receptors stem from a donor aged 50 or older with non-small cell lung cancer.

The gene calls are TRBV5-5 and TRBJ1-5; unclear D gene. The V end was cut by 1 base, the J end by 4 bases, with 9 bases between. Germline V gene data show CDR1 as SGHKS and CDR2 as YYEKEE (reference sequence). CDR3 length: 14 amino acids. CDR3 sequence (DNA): TGTGCCAGCAGCTTGTTTGACGGGAATCAGCCCCAGCATTTT. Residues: CASSLFDGNQPQHF.

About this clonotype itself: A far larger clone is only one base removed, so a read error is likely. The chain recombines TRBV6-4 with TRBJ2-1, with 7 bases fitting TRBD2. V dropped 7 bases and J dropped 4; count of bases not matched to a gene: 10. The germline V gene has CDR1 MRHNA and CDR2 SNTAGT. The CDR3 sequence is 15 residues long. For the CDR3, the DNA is TGTGCCAGCACCCTGTGGGCGGGAGTGTACAATGAGCAGTTCTTC. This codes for CASTLWAGVYNEQFF.

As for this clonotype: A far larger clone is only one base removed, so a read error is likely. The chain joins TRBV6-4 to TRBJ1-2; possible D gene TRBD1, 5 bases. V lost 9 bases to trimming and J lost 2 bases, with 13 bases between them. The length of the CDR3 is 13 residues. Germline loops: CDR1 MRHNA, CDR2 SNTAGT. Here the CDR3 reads CASLQVSNYGYTF. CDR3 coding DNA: TGTGCCAGTCTACAGGTTTCCAACTATGGCTACACCTTC.

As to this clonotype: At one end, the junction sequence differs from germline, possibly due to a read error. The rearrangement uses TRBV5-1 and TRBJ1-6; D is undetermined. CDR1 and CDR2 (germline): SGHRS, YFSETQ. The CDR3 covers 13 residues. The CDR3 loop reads CASSAGPTPPLNF. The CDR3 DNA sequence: TGCGCCAGCAGTGCCGGCCCTACGCCACCCCTCAACTTT.

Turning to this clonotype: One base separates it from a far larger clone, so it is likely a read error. DNA for the CDR3: TGTGCCAGCAGTTCCGGGGGAGCCAGCACAGATACGCAGTATTTT. It translates to CASSSGGASTDTQYF. The chain recombines TRBV6-5 with TRBJ2-3; TRBD2 is a possible D gene (6 bases). The germline CDR1 and CDR2 sequences are MNHEY and SVGAGI. The ends were cut back, 4 bases at V and 0 bases at J, with 11 bases in the middle. The CDR3 spans 15 residues.

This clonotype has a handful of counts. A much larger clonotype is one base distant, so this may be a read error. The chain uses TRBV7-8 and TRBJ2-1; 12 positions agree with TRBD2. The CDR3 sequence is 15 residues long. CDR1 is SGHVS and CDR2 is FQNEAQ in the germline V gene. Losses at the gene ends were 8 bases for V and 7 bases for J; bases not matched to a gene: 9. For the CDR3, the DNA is TGTGCCAGCTGCACTAGCGGGGGGTCCTTGAATGAGCAGTTCTTC. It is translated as CASCTSGGSLNEQFF.

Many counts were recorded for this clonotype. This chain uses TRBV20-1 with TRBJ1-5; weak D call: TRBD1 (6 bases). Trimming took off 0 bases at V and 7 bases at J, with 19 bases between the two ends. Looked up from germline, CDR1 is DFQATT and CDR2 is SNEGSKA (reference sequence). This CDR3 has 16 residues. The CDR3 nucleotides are TGCAGTGCTAGAGATCGAACCAGGGGAGTGGAACAGCCCCAGCATTTT. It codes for CSARDRTRGVEQPQHF.

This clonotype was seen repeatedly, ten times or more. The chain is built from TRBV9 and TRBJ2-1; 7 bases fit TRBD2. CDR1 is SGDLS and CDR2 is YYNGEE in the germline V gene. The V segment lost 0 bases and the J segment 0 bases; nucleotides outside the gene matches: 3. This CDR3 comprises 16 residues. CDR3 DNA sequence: TGTGCCAGCAGCGTAGTTGGGGGGGGCTCCTACAATGAGCAGTTCTTC. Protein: CASSVVGGGSYNEQFF.

The CDR3 region has the DNA TGTGCCAGCAGCAAAAAAGGGACTAGAGGGGATGAGCAGTTCTTC. It codes for CASSKKGTRGDEQFF. J is TRBJ2-1 and V is TRBV11-3; 8 bases are shared with TRBD2. The CDR3 has 15 residues. Germline V gives CDR1 SGHNT, CDR2 YENEEA. Germline trimming cut 5 bases from V and 8 bases from J; bases unmatched to any gene: 11.

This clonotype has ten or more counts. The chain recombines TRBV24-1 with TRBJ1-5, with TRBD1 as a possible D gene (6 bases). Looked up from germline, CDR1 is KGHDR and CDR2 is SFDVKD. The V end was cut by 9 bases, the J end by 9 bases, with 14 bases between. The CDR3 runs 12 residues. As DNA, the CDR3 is TGTGCCACCGTTCAGCGGGACATGCCCCAGCATTTT. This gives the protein CATVQRDMPQHF.

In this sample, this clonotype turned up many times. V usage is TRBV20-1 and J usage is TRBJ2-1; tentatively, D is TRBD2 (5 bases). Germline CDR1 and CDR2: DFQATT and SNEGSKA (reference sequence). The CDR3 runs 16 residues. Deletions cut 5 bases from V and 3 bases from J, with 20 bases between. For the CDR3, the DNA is TGCAGTGCTGAGCCCGAATTCGCCGCGGGCTACAATGAGCAGTTCTTC. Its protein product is CSAEPEFAAGYNEQFF.

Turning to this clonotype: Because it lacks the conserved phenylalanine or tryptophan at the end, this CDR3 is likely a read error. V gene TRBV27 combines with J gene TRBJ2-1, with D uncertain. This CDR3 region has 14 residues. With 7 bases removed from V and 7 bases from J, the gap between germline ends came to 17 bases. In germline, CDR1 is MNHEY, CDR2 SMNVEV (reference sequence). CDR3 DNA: TGTGCCAGCATTGACGATTACTTCCTAAATGAGCAGTTCTTA. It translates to CASIDDYFLNEQFL.

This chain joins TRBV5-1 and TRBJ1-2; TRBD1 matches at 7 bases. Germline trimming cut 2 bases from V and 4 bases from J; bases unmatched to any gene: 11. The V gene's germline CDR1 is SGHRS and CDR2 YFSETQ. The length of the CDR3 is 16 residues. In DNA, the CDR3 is TGCGCCAGCAGCTTCGCCGGGACAGCTGTAATCTATGGCTACACCTTC. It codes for CASSFAGTAVIYGYTF.

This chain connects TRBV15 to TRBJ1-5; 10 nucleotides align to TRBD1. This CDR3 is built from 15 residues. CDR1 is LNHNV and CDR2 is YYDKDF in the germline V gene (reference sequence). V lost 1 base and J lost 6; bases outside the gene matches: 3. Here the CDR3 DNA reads TGTGCCACCAGCAGAGTGACAGGGGGCCGTCAGCCCCAGCATTTT. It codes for CATSRVTGGRQPQHF.

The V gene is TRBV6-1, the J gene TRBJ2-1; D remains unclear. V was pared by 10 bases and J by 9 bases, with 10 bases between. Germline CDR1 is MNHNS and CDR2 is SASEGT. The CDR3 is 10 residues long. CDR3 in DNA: TGTGCCATCTCTCGTGTTGAGCAGTTCTTC. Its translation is CAISRVEQFF.

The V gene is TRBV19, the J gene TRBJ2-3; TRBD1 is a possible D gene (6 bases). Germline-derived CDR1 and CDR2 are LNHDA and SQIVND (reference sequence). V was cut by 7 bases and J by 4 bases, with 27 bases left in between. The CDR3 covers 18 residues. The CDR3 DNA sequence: TGTGCCAGTACTCGAAGGGGGTGGGGGAGTAGGGTCCCAGATACGCAGTATTTT. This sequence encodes CASTRRGWGSRVPDTQYF.

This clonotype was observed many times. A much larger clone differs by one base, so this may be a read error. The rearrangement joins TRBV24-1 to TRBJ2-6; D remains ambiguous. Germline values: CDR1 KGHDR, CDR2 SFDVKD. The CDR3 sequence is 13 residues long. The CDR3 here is CATSDSGSNVLTF. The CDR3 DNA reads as TGTGCCACCAGTGATTCTGGGTCCAACGTCCTGACTTTC.

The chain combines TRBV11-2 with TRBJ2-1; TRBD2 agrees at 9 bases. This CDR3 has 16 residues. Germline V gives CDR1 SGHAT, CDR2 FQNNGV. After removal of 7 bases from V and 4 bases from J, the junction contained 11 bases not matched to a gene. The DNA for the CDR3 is TGTGCCAGCATCTCCGCGAGCGGGGGGACGTACAATGAGCAGTTCTTC. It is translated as CASISASGGTYNEQFF.

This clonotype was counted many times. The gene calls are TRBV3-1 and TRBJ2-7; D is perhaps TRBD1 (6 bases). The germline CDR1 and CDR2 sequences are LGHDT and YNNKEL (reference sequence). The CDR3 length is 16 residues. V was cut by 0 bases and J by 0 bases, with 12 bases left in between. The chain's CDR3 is CASSQDLTGISYEQYF. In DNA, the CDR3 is TGTGCCAGCAGCCAAGATCTGACAGGAATCTCCTACGAGCAGTACTTC.

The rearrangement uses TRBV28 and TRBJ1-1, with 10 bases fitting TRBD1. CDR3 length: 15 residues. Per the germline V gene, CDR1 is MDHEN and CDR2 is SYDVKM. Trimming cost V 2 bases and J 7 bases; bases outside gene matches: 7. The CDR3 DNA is TGTGCCAGCAGTTTAGGGGGACAGGGGATAAGTGAAGCTTTCTTT. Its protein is CASSLGGQGISEAFF.